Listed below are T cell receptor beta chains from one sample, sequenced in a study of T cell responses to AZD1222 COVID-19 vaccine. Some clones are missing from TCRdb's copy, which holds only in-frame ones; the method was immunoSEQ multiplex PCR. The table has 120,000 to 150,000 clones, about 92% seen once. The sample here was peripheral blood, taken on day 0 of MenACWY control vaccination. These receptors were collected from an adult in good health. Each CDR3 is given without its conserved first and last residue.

cdr3_aa: AWSDVTEAF; j_call: TRBJ1-1; v_call: TRBV30
cdr3_aa: ASSEGLVGQYGYT; j_call: TRBJ1-2; v_call: TRBV6-1
cdr3_aa: ASSQDFPSENIQY; j_call: TRBJ2-4; v_call: TRBV4-3
cdr3_aa: ASSIHESYEQY; j_call: TRBJ2-7; v_call: TRBV19
cdr3_aa: ASSFGSTGGNTEAF; j_call: TRBJ1-1; v_call: TRBV7-9
cdr3_aa: ASSGRKNTEAF; j_call: TRBJ1-1; v_call: TRBV27
cdr3_aa: ASSLGQLGNQPQH; j_call: TRBJ1-5; v_call: TRBV7-2
cdr3_aa: ASSHRLGGDNSPLH; j_call: TRBJ1-6; v_call: TRBV3-1/TRBV3-2
cdr3_aa: ASSPGGRGQVTEAF; j_call: TRBJ1-1; v_call: TRBV5-4
cdr3_aa: ASSLNSINNSPLH; j_call: TRBJ1-6; v_call: TRBV5-1
cdr3_aa: ASSQGRGELF; j_call: TRBJ2-2; v_call: TRBV11-3
cdr3_aa: ASRHGTGELF; j_call: TRBJ2-2; v_call: TRBV6-5
cdr3_aa: ASSQAGRDQPQH; j_call: TRBJ1-5; v_call: TRBV3-1/TRBV3-2
cdr3_aa: ASSPTVTSTDTQY; j_call: TRBJ2-3; v_call: TRBV18
cdr3_aa: ASSEGGRRAF; j_call: TRBJ1-1; v_call: TRBV4-3
cdr3_aa: ASSLFYNNEQF; j_call: TRBJ2-1; v_call: TRBV2
cdr3_aa: ASSPRQGATGYGYT; j_call: TRBJ1-2; v_call: TRBV6-2/TRBV6-3
cdr3_aa: ASSLSPSQGVSYGYT; j_call: TRBJ1-2; v_call: TRBV5-1
cdr3_aa: ASSPGEAYEQY; j_call: TRBJ2-7; v_call: TRBV19
cdr3_aa: ASSRRGGWQPQH; j_call: TRBJ1-5; v_call: TRBV19
cdr3_aa: ASSHGLVAEAF; j_call: TRBJ1-1; v_call: TRBV5-6
cdr3_aa: ASTNTGELF; j_call: TRBJ2-2; v_call: TRBV2
cdr3_aa: ASTRRDRSFWGYT; j_call: TRBJ1-2; v_call: TRBV6-5
cdr3_aa: ASSHAIPGQAYNEQF; j_call: TRBJ2-1; v_call: TRBV4-1